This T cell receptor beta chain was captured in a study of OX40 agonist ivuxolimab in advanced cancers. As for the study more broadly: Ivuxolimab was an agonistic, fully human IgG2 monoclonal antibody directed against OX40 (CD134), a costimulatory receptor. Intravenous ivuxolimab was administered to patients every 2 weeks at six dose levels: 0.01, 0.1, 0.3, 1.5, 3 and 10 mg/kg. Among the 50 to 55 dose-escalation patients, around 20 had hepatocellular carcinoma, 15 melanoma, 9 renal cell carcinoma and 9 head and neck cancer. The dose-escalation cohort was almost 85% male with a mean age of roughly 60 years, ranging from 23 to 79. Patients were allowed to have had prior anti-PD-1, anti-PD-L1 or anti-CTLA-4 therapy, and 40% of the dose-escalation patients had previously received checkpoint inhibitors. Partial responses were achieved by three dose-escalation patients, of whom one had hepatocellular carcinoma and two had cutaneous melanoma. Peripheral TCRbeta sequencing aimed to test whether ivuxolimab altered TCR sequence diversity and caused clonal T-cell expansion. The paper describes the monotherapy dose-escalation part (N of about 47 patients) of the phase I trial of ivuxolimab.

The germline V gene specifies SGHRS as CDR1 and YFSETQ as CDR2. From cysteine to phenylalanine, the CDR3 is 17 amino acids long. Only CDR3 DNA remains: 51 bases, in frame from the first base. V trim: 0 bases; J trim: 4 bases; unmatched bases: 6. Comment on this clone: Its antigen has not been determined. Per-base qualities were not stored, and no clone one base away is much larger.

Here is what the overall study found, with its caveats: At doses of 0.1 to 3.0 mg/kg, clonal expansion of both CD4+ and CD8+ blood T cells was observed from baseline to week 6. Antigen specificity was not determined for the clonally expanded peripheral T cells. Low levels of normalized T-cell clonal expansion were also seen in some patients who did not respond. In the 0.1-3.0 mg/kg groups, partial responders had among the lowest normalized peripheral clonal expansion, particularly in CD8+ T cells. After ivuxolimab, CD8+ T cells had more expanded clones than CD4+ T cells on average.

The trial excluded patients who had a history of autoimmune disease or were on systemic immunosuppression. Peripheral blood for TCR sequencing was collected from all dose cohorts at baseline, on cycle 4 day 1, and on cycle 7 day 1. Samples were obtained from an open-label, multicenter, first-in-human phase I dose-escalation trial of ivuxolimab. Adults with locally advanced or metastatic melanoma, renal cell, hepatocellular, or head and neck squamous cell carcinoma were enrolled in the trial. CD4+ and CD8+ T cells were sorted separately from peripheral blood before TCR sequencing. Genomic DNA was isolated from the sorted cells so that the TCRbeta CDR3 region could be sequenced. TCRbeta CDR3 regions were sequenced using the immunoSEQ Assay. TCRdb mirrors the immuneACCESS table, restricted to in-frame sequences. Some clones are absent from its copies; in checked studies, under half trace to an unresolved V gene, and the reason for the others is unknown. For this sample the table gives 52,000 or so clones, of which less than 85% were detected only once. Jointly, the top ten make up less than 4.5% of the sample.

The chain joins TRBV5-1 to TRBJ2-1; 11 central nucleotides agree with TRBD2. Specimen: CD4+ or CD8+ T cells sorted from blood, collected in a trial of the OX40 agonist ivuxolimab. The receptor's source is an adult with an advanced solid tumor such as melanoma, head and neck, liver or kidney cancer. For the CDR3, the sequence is CASSLVPRLAGYNEQFF. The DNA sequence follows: TGCGCCAGCAGCTTGGTACCCCGACTAGCGGGATACAATGAGCAGTTCTTC.